This TCR beta chain derives from a study of Ad26.COV2.S vaccination and SARS-CoV-2 variants. General study findings and limits: Those who received vaccine or placebo ended up with similar non-spike TCR breadth.

The method was immunoSEQ multiplex PCR; TCRdb's version includes in-frame clones alone and lacks a portion of them. The sample holds 250,000 or so clones, roughly 85% seen once. On this clone itself: Antigen specificity is unknown.

V shed 8 bases and J shed 5 bases, with 12 bases lying between them. This CDR3 is built from 12 residues. Germline loops: CDR1 GTSNPN, CDR2 SVGIG (reference sequence). This sample's treatment: around 19 received Ad26.COV2.S at low or high dose, single or two shots; 5 received placebo; per-sample allocation not given. The samples date from day 63 after the first vaccine or placebo injection. The specimen was peripheral blood, collected in a trial of Ad26.COV2.S vaccine versus placebo. This receptor was obtained from a person aged 18 to 65 who received the Ad26.COV2.S COVID-19 vaccine or a placebo. This chain connects TRBV30 to TRBJ2-2, with D perhaps TRBD1 (5 bases). CDR3 DNA sequence: TGTGCCAGTCTAGGGGCAACCGGGGAGCTGTTTTTT. As protein: CASLGATGELFF.